This note documents a single TCR beta chain sequence. V shed 2 bases, J shed 7 bases, and the junction held 11 bases outside the gene matches. The germline V gene encodes CDR1 SNHLY and CDR2 FYNNEI. This CDR3 spans 15 amino acids. Assay: immunoSEQ multiplex PCR; the TCRdb copy retains only in-frame clones and omits some. This sample has a few million clones; approximately 93% occur once, and the top ten carry about 0.37%. The entry originates in a study of shared clonotypes between healthy human individuals. Sequencing was performed on naive CD4+ T cells from PBMCs. Subset defined: CD45RA+ positively selected. The sequence was obtained from a man between 18 and 29 years old in good health. Some clones in this sample may be carry-over from other donors' samples. The genes are TRBV2 and TRBJ2-7; 7 nucleotides agree with TRBD2. CDR3 region: CASSELVAGAREQYF. The CDR3 DNA reads as TGTGCCAGCAGTGAACTCGTGGCGGGAGCTAGAGAGCAGTACTTC.